Following are 19 T cell receptor beta chains from one sample sequenced in a study of T cell repertoires in cytomegalovirus infection. One entry per CDR3 protein, called by TCRdb with MiXCR from the reads. Here the sample spans approximately 700,000 distinct CDR3 sequences, 35% being singletons. Sequencing used PBMCs. These receptors all come from a human donor in good health (CMV status not recorded). Some clones in this sample may be carry-over from other donors' samples.

This clonotype was counted at least ten times. The chain joins TRBV6-1 to TRBJ2-5; 8 nucleotides agree with TRBD1. Germline CDR1 reads MNHNS; CDR2 reads SASEGT. V lost 4 bases to trimming and J lost 5 bases; unmatched junction nucleotides: 9. This CDR3 has 15 amino acids. The CDR3, as DNA: TGTGCCAGCAGTGTGACAGGGGCGGCGCCGGAGACCCAGTACTTC. Its translation: CASSVTGAAPETQYF.

This clonotype was seen only a few times. The rearrangement uses TRBV27 and TRBJ2-3; D unclear. With 6 bases removed from V and 0 bases from J, the gap between germline ends came to 16 bases. This CDR3 spans 16 amino acids. CDR1 is MNHEY and CDR2 is SMNVEV in the germline V gene (reference sequence). CDR3 sequence (DNA): TGTGCCAGCAGGTTCGGTTCAGCAAAAAGCACAGATACGCAGTATTTT. It yields the protein CASRFGSAKSTDTQYF.

This clonotype has a count of ten or more. V is TRBV7-3 and J is TRBJ2-3, with unresolved D. CDR3 length: 16 amino acids. The germline V gene encodes CDR1 SGHTA and CDR2 FQGTGA. Trimming pared 2 bases from V and 0 bases from J, leaving 12 bases between. DNA for the CDR3: TGTGCCAGCAGCTTACTCTCCCTCACTAGCACAGATACGCAGTATTTT. Amino acids: CASSLLSLTSTDTQYF. Combining the CDR3 with reference TRBV7-3 and TRBJ2-3 gives the whole variable domain GAGVSQTPSNKVTEKGKYVELRCDPISGHTALYWYRQSLGQGPEFLIYFQGTGAADDSGLPNDRFFAVRPEGSVSTLKIQRTERGDSAVYLCASSLLSLTSTDTQYFGPGTRLTVL.

This clonotype was observed a few times. The V call is TRBV7-6, the J call TRBJ2-1, with 10 bases fitting TRBD2. The CDR3 covers 15 residues. The germline V gene has CDR1 SGHVS and CDR2 FNYEAQ. The trim removed 6 bases at V and 7 bases at J, leaving 9 bases unmatched. In nucleotides, the CDR3 is TGTGCCAGCAGAGAGAGCGGGGGGGCTGGGAATGAGCAGTTCTTC. Its translation: CASRESGGAGNEQFF. Supplemented by reference TRBV7-6 and TRBJ2-1, the full variable domain reads GAGVSQSPRYKVTKRGQDVALRCDPISGHVSLYWYRQALGQGPEFLTYFNYEAQQDKSGLPNDRFSAERPEGSISTLTIQRTEQRDSAMYRCASRESGGAGNEQFFGPGTRLTVL.

The CDR3 bases are TGTGCCAGCAGTTACTCCGGGAGGGAGACCCAGTACTTC. Protein sequence: CASSYSGRETQYF. The chain carries TRBV6-5 and TRBJ2-5, with TRBD2 matching 7 bases. Germline trimming cut 0 bases from V and 5 bases from J; bases unmatched to any gene: 0. In germline, CDR1 is MNHEY, CDR2 SVGAGI. The CDR3 is 13 residues long.

Many counts were recorded for this clonotype. The chain couples TRBV7-8 to TRBJ2-1; the match to TRBD2 covers 11 bases. V was pared by 6 bases and J by 8 bases, with 9 bases of the junction left unmatched. This CDR3 is 15 amino acids long. Germline-derived CDR1 and CDR2 are SGHVS and FQNEAQ. The CDR3 sequence is CASRETSGVGDEQFF. CDR3 bases: TGTGCCAGCAGGGAGACTAGCGGGGTTGGGGATGAGCAGTTCTTC.

V and J are TRBV28 and TRBJ1-1; 7 bases map to TRBD1. Germline trimming cut 7 bases from V and 0 bases from J; bases unmatched to any gene: 17. The CDR3 is made up of 18 amino acids. Per the germline V gene, CDR1 is MDHEN and CDR2 is SYDVKM. CDR3 DNA sequence: TGTGCCAGCACCGACAGGGCCCTCTGGTGGGCTATGAACACTGAAGCTTTCTTT. This sequence encodes CASTDRALWWAMNTEAFF.

The chain uses TRBV6-1 and TRBJ1-1, with TRBD1 matching over 7 bases. CDR1 and CDR2 from the germline V gene are MNHNS and SASEGT. The CDR3 length is 12 residues. With 5 bases clipped from V and 9 bases from J, the junction kept 6 bases outside the gene matches. The CDR3 reads CASSPRDSKAFF. Here the CDR3 DNA reads TGTGCCAGCAGTCCCCGGGACAGTAAAGCTTTCTTT.

Ten or more counts support this clonotype. The chain recombines TRBV11-1 with TRBJ1-6; maybe TRBD1 (6 bases). The CDR3 has 18 residues. Trimming stripped 5 bases from V and 0 bases from J, with 17 bases between. CDR1 is SGHAT, CDR2 FQDESV, per germline (reference sequence). The CDR3 here is CASSRTVRGSSYNSPLHF. CDR3 DNA sequence: TGTGCCAGCAGCCGGACAGTTCGTGGGAGCTCCTATAATTCACCCCTCCACTTT.

The rearrangement uses TRBV12-3 or TRBV12-4 and TRBJ2-1; 13 bases fit TRBD2. The V segment lost 5 bases and the J segment 8 bases; nucleotides outside the gene matches: 24. The CDR3 spans 21 residues. CDR3 DNA sequence: TGTGCCAGCAGTCCACGGACACGAGGACGAACCGGGACTAGCGGGACTGATGAGCAGTTCTTC. It specifies CASSPRTRGRTGTSGTDEQFF.

The V call is TRBV6-1, the J call TRBJ1-1, with a tentative D call TRBD1 (5 bases). Germline V gene lookup returns CDR1 MNHNS and CDR2 SASEGT. There are 13 residues in the CDR3. The V gene lost 7 bases and the J gene lost 2 bases, with 11 bases spanning the gap. The CDR3, as DNA: TGTGCCAGCAACCCGACAGTTAACACTGAAGCTTTCTTT. Protein sequence: CASNPTVNTEAFF.

V usage is TRBV4-1 and J usage is TRBJ2-7; the match to TRBD1 covers 7 bases. The CDR3 has 15 amino acids. J gave up 1 base and V 1 base, and 4 bases lay outside the gene matches. Per germline, CDR1 MGHRA and CDR2 YSYEKL. The CDR3 protein is CASSQAATGSYEQYF. CDR3 coding DNA: TGCGCCAGCAGCCAAGCGGCGACAGGGTCCTACGAGCAGTACTTC.

There are a few counts of this clonotype. The CDR3 protein is CASRPTRNNYDEQFF. CDR3 nucleotide sequence: TGTGCCAGCAGACCAACTAGAAACAATTACGATGAGCAGTTCTTC. The chain links TRBV7-8 to TRBJ2-1, with a possible D match to TRBD2 (5 bases). This CDR3 is built from 15 residues. Germline V CDR1 and CDR2: SGHVS, FQNEAQ. V gave up 6 bases and J gave up 8 bases, with 20 bases separating them.

This clonotype has a handful of counts. The V and J genes are TRBV7-9 and TRBJ2-7; 8 bases match TRBD1. Germline loops: CDR1 SEHNR, CDR2 FQNEAQ (reference sequence). J lost 2 bases, V lost 6 bases, and 9 bases had no gene match. The CDR3 has 15 residues. The CDR3 region has the DNA TGTGCCAGCAGTTCCGGACAGGGCGGGCCCTACGAGCAGTACTTC. This gives the protein CASSSGQGGPYEQYF.

This clonotype was counted ten times or more. V usage is TRBV12-3 or TRBV12-4 and J usage is TRBJ2-3; the match to TRBD2 covers 14 bases. CDR3 length equals 16 residues. V lost 5 bases, J lost 4 bases, and 5 bases stayed unmatched. This CDR3 reads CASSSRTSGGSDTQYF. The DNA for the CDR3 is TGTGCCAGCAGTAGTAGGACTAGCGGGGGGTCAGATACGCAGTATTTT.

The rearrangement links TRBV6-6 to TRBJ1-6; possible D gene TRBD1, 5 bases. The CDR3 extends over 14 amino acids. Trimming took 10 bases from V and 9 from J, leaving 19 bases between them. The germline gives CDR1 MNHNY, CDR2 SVGAGI (reference sequence). The CDR3 reads CAINFDRQTSPLHF. Here the CDR3 DNA reads TGTGCCATCAATTTCGACCGACAGACTTCACCCCTCCACTTT.

As concerns this clonotype: A junction end diverges from the germline sequence, so it may reflect a read error. The chain has TRBV6-2 or TRBV6-3 and TRBJ1-2, with D perhaps matching TRBD1 (5 bases). CDR1 is MNHEY, CDR2 SVGEGT, per germline. This CDR3 has 13 residues. CDR3 nucleotides: TGTGCCCGCAGTTACCAGGGCACCGGTGGCTACACCTTC. Translation: CARSYQGTGGYTF.

The rearrangement uses TRBV5-1 and TRBJ2-6, with D unclear. The CDR3 sequence is 20 residues long. Germline CDR1 is SGHRS and CDR2 is YFSETQ. V was pared by 0 bases and J by 0 bases, with 19 bases between. The CDR3 sequence: CASSLVPAIAPGSGANVLTF. The CDR3 DNA sequence: TGCGCCAGCAGCTTGGTTCCCGCTATCGCCCCGGGCTCTGGGGCCAACGTCCTGACTTTC.

The CDR3 protein is CSASPTSGNTGELFF. The CDR3 DNA follows: TGCAGTGCTTCCCCGACTAGCGGTAACACCGGGGAGCTGTTTTTT. This chain links TRBV20-1 with TRBJ2-2; 9 bases line up with TRBD2. The germline gives CDR1 DFQATT, CDR2 SNEGSKA (reference sequence). CDR3 length equals 15 residues. V shed 5 bases, J shed 2 bases, and the junction held 6 bases outside the gene matches.